This TCR beta chain was recovered during a study of blood T cell repertoires in COVID-19. Overall study: Sources were T cells, B-cell-depleted T cells, or PBMCs; the material itself was cDNA or gDNA.

Per the germline V gene, CDR1 is MDHEN and CDR2 is SYDVKM. V was clipped by 5 bases and J by 2 bases, with 12 bases between them. CDR3 length: 14 amino acids. Original methodology: Estimation of nucleated cell counts relied on the amplification of reference gene primers. The protocol was immunoSEQ multiplex PCR, while the TCRdb copy is restricted to in-frame clones and leaves out a portion. V and J calls and clone size follow that table, whereas D and trimming were derived from the DNA. The table has approximately 290,000 clones, about 89% seen once. Sequencing was done on a sample of peripheral blood. The chain couples TRBV28 to TRBJ1-1; D gene unclear. The source is a man in his thirties or forties with acute or convalescent COVID-19. The CDR3 here is CASSRRGINTEAFF. In DNA, the CDR3 is TGTGCCAGCAGTCGGAGAGGCATCAACACTGAAGCTTTCTTT. Full variable domain (outside the CDR3, taken from reference TRBV28 and TRBJ1-1): DVKVTQSSRYLVKRTGEKVFLECVQDMDHENMFWYRQDPGLGLRLIYFSYDVKMKEKGDIPEGYSVSREKKERFSLILESASTNQTSMYLCASSRRGINTEAFFGQGTRLTVV.